The present T cell receptor (beta chain) was sequenced within a study of blood T cell repertoires in COVID-19 (dated by TCRdb to 2020 to 2022). Looking at the study overall: Samples from collaborators originated in the United States, Italy and Spain and spanned both the acute and convalescent phases of COVID-19. Nearly every sample came with metadata listing a de-identified subject ID, COVID-19 status, age in years and sex. Where available, HLA class I and class II types were taken from metadata supplied by the sample provider and were not determined by assay-based typing. Samples were obtained from the ongoing ImmuneRACE study (first 160 participants) and from 1,200 or so subjects provided by 6 global collaborators. A freely available public database, intended as a resource for researchers studying the immune response to SARS-CoV-2, is where the repertoires were released. The material from the prospective study consisted of cDNA or gDNA derived from T cells, B-cell-depleted T cells, or PBMCs. Deeply sampled blood TCRbeta repertoires from subjects exposed to, actively infected with, or recovered from COVID-19 were included in the dataset.

For CDR1 and CDR2, the germline V gene lists SNHLY and FYNNEI. At the junction V is shortened by 3 bases and J by 6 bases, with 15 bases in between. The CDR3 spans 16 residues, from the cysteine through the phenylalanine. The retained sequence is limited to the CDR3, 48 bases, with the frame set at the first base. The immunoSEQ Assay, a bias-controlled multiplex PCR, was used to amplify TCRbeta CDR3 regions from genomic DNA. Per the authors' processing: Within the assay, amplification of reference gene primers was used to estimate how many nucleated cells each sample contained. To quantify the absolute abundance of each unique TCRbeta CDR3 rearrangement, sequence reads were collapsed and filtered. For each sample, productive Simpson clonality was calculated as the square root of Simpson's diversity index over productive rearrangements. This is the immuneACCESS table as TCRdb keeps it, with only in-frame sequences that have V and J called. A part of the clones is gone; compared with another copy, unresolved V genes explain less than half, and the rest is unexplained. V, J and clone size are those of that table, while D and trimming were read from the DNA. Here the sample has roughly 20,000 clones; about 81% occur a single time. The top ten clonotypes cover roughly 8% of the sample.

Whole blood was collected in K2EDTA tubes by collaborating institutions according to the institutions' own protocols. For TCRbeta analysis, collaborator samples were shipped as frozen whole blood, as isolated PBMCs, or as DNA extracted from either sample type. Beyond this particular receptor, the publication reports: The quantity of clinical and demographic metadata differed by source and by participant and was supplied without curation.

In its sample, this clone was seen once. Its antigen is still unknown. No per-base quality is available; no much larger clone lies one base away. The clonotype originates from a man in his sixties with acute or convalescent COVID-19. The sequenced sample consisted of peripheral blood. The chain uses TRBV2 and TRBJ1-6; the D gene is unclear. The CDR3 protein sequence reads: CASSDPLNWANSPLHF. DNA sequence: TGTGCCAGCAGTGATCCATTGAATTGGGCTAATTCACCCCTCCACTTT.